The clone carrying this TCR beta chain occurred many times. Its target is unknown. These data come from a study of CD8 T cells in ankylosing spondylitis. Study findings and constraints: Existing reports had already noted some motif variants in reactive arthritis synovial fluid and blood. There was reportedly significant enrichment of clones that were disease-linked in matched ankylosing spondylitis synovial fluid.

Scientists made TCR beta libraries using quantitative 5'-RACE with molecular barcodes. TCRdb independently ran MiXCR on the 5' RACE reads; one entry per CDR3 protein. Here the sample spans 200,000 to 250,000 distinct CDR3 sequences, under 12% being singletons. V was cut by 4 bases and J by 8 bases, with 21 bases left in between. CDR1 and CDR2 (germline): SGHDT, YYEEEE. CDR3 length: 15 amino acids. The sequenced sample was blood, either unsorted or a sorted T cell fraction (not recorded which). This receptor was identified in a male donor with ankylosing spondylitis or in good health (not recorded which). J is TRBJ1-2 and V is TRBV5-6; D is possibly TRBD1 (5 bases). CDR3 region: CASSDRDRLVWGYTF. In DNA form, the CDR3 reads TGTGCCAGCAGCGATAGGGACCGCCTAGTATGGGGCTACACCTTC.